A single sample is the source of the 6 T cell receptor beta chains below, sequenced in a study of control samples from healthy donors and cancer patients. Assay used: immunoSEQ multiplex PCR; TCRdb lists only in-frame clones, some missing. The repertoire consists of roughly 40,000 clones, with less than 85% occurring once and the leading ten covering 40% to 50%. The specimen was blood. These receptors came from a man aged 55 to 70 in good health.

This clone was counted once. The genes are TRBV5-6 and TRBJ2-5; no clear D gene. CDR1 SGHDT and CDR2 YYEEEE come from the germline V gene. Deletions cut 4 bases from V and 1 base from J, with 14 bases between. This CDR3 has 15 residues. The CDR3 spells CASSPALELQETQYF. In DNA form, the CDR3 reads TGTGCCAGCAGCCCTGCATTGGAGCTCCAAGAGACCCAGTACTTC.

This chain joins TRBV6-5 and TRBJ1-1, with D unresolved. Between the trimmed V and J ends, which lost 6 bases and 0 bases, there was a span of 14 bases. CDR3 length equals 15 residues. CDR1 and CDR2 from the germline V gene are MNHEY and SVGAGI. The CDR3 DNA reads as TGTGCCAGCAGATTAGACGGAACCATGAACACTGAAGCTTTCTTT. Translating gives CASRLDGTMNTEAFF.

V and J are TRBV24-1 and TRBJ1-5; D call uncertain. The CDR3 is 12 residues long. The V gene lost 9 bases and the J gene lost 0 bases, with 5 bases spanning the gap. Germline V gene lookup returns CDR1 KGHDR and CDR2 SFDVKD. CDR3 region: CATCFSNQPQHF. The CDR3 DNA reads TGTGCCACCTGCTTTAGCAATCAGCCCCAGCATTTT.

The V and J genes are TRBV6-5 and TRBJ2-3, with D possibly being TRBD2 (5 bases). The CDR3 spans 15 residues. V was trimmed by 10 bases and J by 0 bases, leaving 17 bases between them. Germline V gene lookup returns CDR1 MNHEY and CDR2 SVGAGI. The CDR3 reads CAIRERFSSTDTQYF. CDR3 coding DNA: TGTGCCATTAGAGAGCGGTTTTCTAGCACAGATACGCAGTATTTT.

A word on this clone: The identical CDR3 is also encoded by other nucleotide sequences in the sample. The chain carries TRBV5-6 and TRBJ1-1; no reliable D call. Germline CDR1 reads SGHDT; CDR2 reads YYEEEE. The CDR3 totals 15 residues. V lost 0 bases to trimming and J lost 8 bases, with 17 bases between them. In nucleotides, the CDR3 is TGTGCCAGCAGCTTGGACGCGGTACCGTTTACCGAAGCTTTCTTT. Its protein product is CASSLDAVPFTEAFF.

V and J are TRBV9 and TRBJ2-5, with D uncertain. With 0 bases removed from V and 3 bases from J, the gap between germline ends came to 6 bases. The CDR3 runs 13 residues. Germline-derived CDR1 and CDR2 are SGDLS and YYNGEE. In DNA form, the CDR3 reads TGTGCCAGCAGCGTAGACAATGAAGAGACCCAGTACTTC. Translation gives CASSVDNEETQYF.